The clone carrying this T cell receptor beta chain showed up many times. Its antigen is unknown. The entry originates in a study of T cells in Graves' hyperthyroidism and ophthalmopathy. A lack of ophthalmopathy progression within 18 months defined stable Graves' hyperthyroidism. Regions amplified from RNA transcripts were the TCR beta CDR3 regions. The TCR CDR3 was amplified in a first-round RT-PCR using the HTBI primer set. TCRdb used MiXCR to reprocess the multiplex PCR reads, holding one entry per CDR3 protein. The repertoire holds under 800,000 distinct CDR3 sequences, 14% seen once, with 10% in the top ten. General study findings and limits: The model foresaw ophthalmopathy a median roughly 6.3 months prior to onset.

The TCR was taken from a woman aged 18-29 years with Graves' hyperthyroidism. Sequenced: blood.

The CDR3: CASDTIRGRGQPQHF. In DNA, the CDR3 is TGTGCCAGCGATACCATCCGGGGACGGGGTCAGCCCCAGCATTTT. The rearrangement links TRBV27 to TRBJ1-5; tentatively, D is TRBD1 (5 bases). CDR3 length equals 15 residues. The germline V gene has CDR1 MNHEY and CDR2 SMNVEV (reference sequence). V lost 8 bases, J lost 6 bases, and 20 bases lay in between.